This T cell receptor beta chain was sequenced in a study of identical twins. Every one of the donors was a healthy Caucasian. Study-level points and caveats: Invariant MAIT and iNKT cells could partly confound zero-insertion analyses. Beta clonotypes that were abundant in cord blood contained fewer insertions, a pattern absent from memory repertoires.

cDNA molecules carried unique molecular identifiers, and template switching added a universal primer site. TCRdb ran MiXCR on the 5' RACE reads and lists one entry per CDR3 protein. Of about 390,000 distinct CDR3 sequences in the sample, roughly 9% are singletons; the top ten hold about 8.1%. This clonotype was seen a handful of times. Antigen: not known. The CDR3 runs 14 residues. J was trimmed by 3 bases and V by 7 bases; bases with no gene match: 6. Germline V gene sequence: CDR1 WSHSY, CDR2 SAAADI. The specimen sequenced was naive T cells sorted from blood. The origin of this receptor is a woman aged 45-65 years in good health. The genes are TRBV10-2 and TRBJ2-3; 8 bases match TRBD1. The DNA for the CDR3 is TGCGCCAGCAATGACAGGGGTGGGACAGATACGCAGTATTTT. It translates to CASNDRGGTDTQYF.